This T cell receptor beta chain comes out of a study of OX40 agonist ivuxolimab in advanced cancers. Background on the whole study: Ivuxolimab was an agonistic, fully human IgG2 monoclonal antibody directed against OX40 (CD134), a costimulatory receptor. Intravenous ivuxolimab was administered to patients every 2 weeks at six dose levels: 0.01, 0.1, 0.3, 1.5, 3 and 10 mg/kg. Of the roughly 50 dose-escalation patients, hepatocellular carcinoma was present in about 20, melanoma in around 15, renal cell carcinoma in 9 and head and neck cancer in 9. In the dose-escalation cohort, roughly 80% of patients were male, and the mean age was roughly 60 years, with a range of 23 to 79. Patients were allowed to have had prior anti-PD-1, anti-PD-L1 or anti-CTLA-4 therapy, and approximately 39% of the dose-escalation patients had been treated with checkpoint inhibitors. Partial responses occurred in three dose-escalation patients, of whom one had hepatocellular carcinoma and two had cutaneous melanoma. The point of sequencing TCRbeta in the periphery was to test whether ivuxolimab changed TCR sequence diversity and drove clonal T-cell expansion. The paper describes the monotherapy dose-escalation part (N of about 50 patients) of the phase I trial of ivuxolimab.

The CDR3 has 16 amino acids, counting the end cysteine and phenylalanine. The kept DNA is CDR3 alone, 48 bases in frame from the first base. Based on the germline V gene, the CDR1 and CDR2 sequences are MNHNS and SASEGT. V has 3 bases trimmed and J has 4 bases trimmed; junction bases matching no gene number 8. Genomic DNA was extracted from sorted cells for sequencing of the TCRbeta CDR3 region. The immunoSEQ Assay was used to sequence the TCRbeta CDR3 regions. In TCRdb, the immuneACCESS table is reduced to in-frame sequences with V and J assigned. These tables do not hold every clone; where another copy was compared, an unresolved V gene accounts for under half, and the others remain unexplained. This sample holds over 45,000 clones; about 79% were observed only once. The ten largest clones add up to more than 1.4% of the sample. Remarks on this clone: This receptor's antigen is unknown. It has no much larger one-base neighbor in the sample; base qualities were not kept.

What the study reported, not specific to this receptor: After ivuxolimab, more expanded clones were found on average in CD8+ T cells than in CD4+ T cells. Low levels of normalized T-cell clonal expansion were also seen in some patients who did not respond. The antigen specificity of the peripheral T cells that underwent clonal expansion was not determined. At doses of 0.1 to 3.0 mg/kg, clonal expansion of both CD4+ and CD8+ blood T cells was observed from baseline to week 6. In the 0.1-3.0 mg/kg groups, partial responders were among the patients with the lowest normalized peripheral clonal expansion, particularly in CD8+ T cells.

Patients with autoimmune disease history or receiving systemic immunosuppression were excluded from the trial. Peripheral blood for TCR sequencing was drawn from every dose cohort at baseline, at cycle 4 day 1 and at cycle 7 day 1. Samples were obtained from an open-label, multicenter, first-in-human phase I dose-escalation trial of ivuxolimab. Adults with locally advanced or metastatic melanoma, renal cell carcinoma, hepatocellular carcinoma or head and neck squamous cell carcinoma were enrolled in the trial. Before TCR sequencing, CD4+ T cells and CD8+ T cells were sorted from peripheral blood as separate populations.

This receptor chain uses TRBV6-1 and TRBJ1-5, with 8 junctional bases fitting TRBD1. The sequencing here drew on CD4+ or CD8+ T cells sorted from blood, taken in a trial of the OX40 agonist ivuxolimab. The source of this sequence is an adult with an advanced solid tumor such as melanoma, head and neck, liver or kidney cancer. The DNA sequence is given as TGTGCCAGCAGTGATGGTAGGACAGGGATAAATCAGCCCCAGCATTTT. Its protein is CASSDGRTGINQPQHF.